Listed here are 32 T cell receptor beta chains from one sample, sequenced in a study of shared clonotypes between healthy human individuals. Only in-frame clones appear in the TCRdb table, and some are missing; sequencing was by immunoSEQ multiplex PCR. The table has about 700,000 clones, 74% seen once. Sequenced material: memory CD4+ T cells sorted from blood. Noted subset: CD45RA-negative fraction. The origin of the receptors is a woman aged 25 to 39 in good health.

The genes are TRBV19 and TRBJ1-1, with unresolved D. Germline V gene data show CDR1 as LNHDA and CDR2 as SQIVND (reference sequence). Trimming pared 3 bases from V and 4 bases from J, leaving 9 bases between. The CDR3 is 13 residues long. In nucleotides, the CDR3 is TGTGCCAGTAGTATGACGCTTGGCACTGAAGCTTTCTTT. The encoded protein is CASSMTLGTEAFF.

In this sample, this clone turned up many times. The chain employs TRBV5-4 and TRBJ2-1; D perhaps matches TRBD1 (8 bases). Germline CDR1 is SGHNT and CDR2 is YYREEE (reference sequence). Trimming took off 4 bases at V and 4 bases at J, with 15 bases between the two ends. The CDR3 loop spans 15 amino acids. In DNA form, the CDR3 reads TGTGCCAGCAGCCAAACAGGGGGGGGTTACAATGAGCAGTTCTTC. Translated, it gives CASSQTGGGYNEQFF.

V and J are TRBV5-1 and TRBJ1-2; no clear D. This CDR3 has 13 amino acids. Germline V CDR1 and CDR2: SGHRS, YFSETQ. Trimming took 0 bases from V and 6 from J, leaving 9 bases between them. DNA for the CDR3: TGCGCCAGCAGCTTGGACTCGCGTCATGGCTACACCTTC. Translating gives CASSLDSRHGYTF.

CDR3 loop: CASSLVAGGSTGELFF. The CDR3 nucleotides are TGCGCCAGCAGCTTGGTCGCGGGAGGGTCCACCGGGGAGCTGTTTTTT. This rearrangement joins TRBV5-1 to TRBJ2-2, with 9 nucleotides matching TRBD2. J lost 4 bases, V lost 0 bases, and 4 bases had no gene match. From germline, CDR1 is SGHRS and CDR2 YFSETQ. The CDR3 has 16 amino acids.

In its sample, this clone was seen once. The chain employs TRBV30 and TRBJ2-7; D gene ambiguous. CDR3 length: 14 amino acids. Deletions cut 4 bases from V and 0 bases from J, with 13 bases between. Germline CDR1 and CDR2: GTSNPN and SVGIG (reference sequence). CDR3 coding DNA: TGTGCCTGGACCAGAGTCCCGGACTCCTACGAGCAGTACTTC. Its protein product is CAWTRVPDSYEQYF. Using reference TRBV30 and TRBJ2-7 for the parts outside the CDR3, the full variable domain is SQTIHQWPATLVQPVGSPLSLECTVEGTSNPNLYWYRQAAGRGLQLLFYSVGIGQISSEVPQNLSASRPQDRQFILSSKKLLLSDSGFYLCAWTRVPDSYEQYFGPGTRLTVT.

This chain joins TRBV9 and TRBJ1-6; 8 nucleotides line up with TRBD1. J gave up 3 bases and V 2 bases, and 1 base lay outside the gene matches. Looked up from germline, CDR1 is SGDLS and CDR2 is YYNGEE. This CDR3 spans 15 amino acids. Here the CDR3 reads CASSVGQGYNSPLHF. As DNA, the CDR3 is TGTGCCAGCAGCGTCGGACAGGGCTATAATTCACCCCTCCACTTT.

This clone was seen only once. V usage is TRBV28 and J usage is TRBJ2-1; the match to TRBD1 covers 8 bases. Germline V gene sequence: CDR1 MDHEN, CDR2 SYDVKM. CDR3 length equals 16 residues. V lost 5 bases and J lost 7; bases outside the gene matches: 13. In nucleotides, the CDR3 is TGTGCCAGCAGTACCACCGGCGACAGGGGCTTGAATGAGCAGTTCTTC. Its translation is CASSTTGDRGLNEQFF.

The chain recombines TRBV6-5 with TRBJ1-2; 8 bases line up with TRBD1. V trimming: 5 bases; J trimming: 8 bases; junction bases outside the gene matches: 10. This CDR3 is 14 amino acids long. CDR1 is MNHEY, CDR2 SVGAGI, per germline. CDR3: CASSLGQGDRGYTF. The CDR3 bases are TGTGCCAGCAGTCTCGGACAGGGAGATAGAGGCTACACCTTC.

The V call is TRBV28, the J call TRBJ2-1; TRBD1 is a possible D gene (6 bases). The CDR3 sequence is 16 residues long. V was trimmed by 6 bases and J by 6 bases, leaving 21 bases between them. From germline, CDR1 is MDHEN and CDR2 SYDVKM. DNA for the CDR3: TGTGCCAGCAGCCCATCCGGACAGTCGATCGGCAATGAGCAGTTCTTC. Protein sequence: CASSPSGQSIGNEQFF.

In its sample, this clone was seen a few times. The genes are TRBV14 and TRBJ1-1, with a tentative D call TRBD1 (6 bases). V was shortened by 4 bases and J by 7 bases, with 16 bases between the two germline ends. The germline gives CDR1 SGHDN, CDR2 FVKESK. The CDR3 contains 14 residues. The CDR3: CASSLQSGAFEAFF. In DNA, the CDR3 is TGTGCCAGCAGCCTCCAATCAGGGGCGTTTGAAGCTTTCTTT.

This CDR3 is CSVVGQSYEQYF. The DNA for the CDR3 is TGCAGCGTTGTCGGACAGTCCTACGAGCAGTACTTC. The rearrangement links TRBV29-1 to TRBJ2-7, with a weak D call TRBD1 (6 bases). V lost 4 bases, J lost 1 base, and 8 bases lay in between. This CDR3 has 12 amino acids. CDR1 and CDR2 (germline): SQVTM, ANQGSEA.

V and J are TRBV27 and TRBJ2-7, with 10 nucleotides matching TRBD1. This CDR3 contains 15 residues. V was clipped by 4 bases and J by 2 bases; unmatched bases: 5. Germline-derived CDR1 and CDR2 are MNHEY and SMNVEV (reference sequence). The CDR3: CASSSYGTGAYEQYF. Written as DNA, the CDR3 is TGTGCCAGCAGTTCATACGGGACAGGGGCCTACGAGCAGTACTTC.

The chain employs TRBV5-4 and TRBJ2-1; TRBD2 matches at 8 bases. Trimming cost V 6 bases and J 10 bases; bases outside gene matches: 6. CDR1 and CDR2 from the germline V gene are SGHNT and YYREEE (reference sequence). This CDR3 has 12 residues. The CDR3 coding sequence is TGTGCCAGCAACAAAGGACTAGCCGAGCAGTTCTTC. It translates to CASNKGLAEQFF.

This clone was seen just once. The chain carries TRBV7-9 and TRBJ2-1; D remains ambiguous. The CDR3 loop spans 13 amino acids. Per germline, CDR1 SEHNR and CDR2 FQNEAQ (reference sequence). The germline V and J ends were trimmed by 5 bases and 10 bases, with 15 bases remaining between them. CDR3 protein: CASSQYLDAEQFF. CDR3 coding DNA: TGTGCCAGCAGCCAATATCTAGATGCCGAGCAGTTCTTC.

The chain carries TRBV4-1 and TRBJ1-1; TRBD1 might be the D (6 bases). V was cut by 7 bases and J by 1 base, with 22 bases left in between. In germline, CDR1 is MGHRA, CDR2 YSYEKL. The CDR3 totals 17 residues. CDR3 region: CASNQPGQSLSNTEAFF. The CDR3, as DNA: TGCGCCAGCAATCAACCGGGACAATCCTTGTCGAACACTGAAGCTTTCTTT.

Remarks on this clone: This specimen includes other DNA sequences encoding the same CDR3. This chain links TRBV15 with TRBJ1-1; D call uncertain. The germline V and J ends were trimmed by 1 base and 1 base, with 10 bases remaining between them. The germline CDR1 and CDR2 sequences are LNHNV and YYDKDF (reference sequence). The CDR3 consists of 15 residues. The CDR3 DNA reads as TGTGCCACCAGCAGAGGCGGAACGGCGAACACTGAAGCTTTCTTT. Amino acids: CATSRGGTANTEAFF.

This clone showed up just once. The chain carries TRBV6-1 and TRBJ2-3; D is uncertain. This CDR3 region has 15 residues. V was pared by 3 bases and J by 2 bases, with 12 bases between. Germline CDR1 reads MNHNS; CDR2 reads SASEGT. The CDR3 DNA reads as TGTGCCAGCAGTGAGACCCTACACGCCACAGATACGCAGTATTTT. It specifies CASSETLHATDTQYF.

The chain joins TRBV28 to TRBJ2-1, with TRBD2 identical over 7 bases. Per the germline V gene, CDR1 is MDHEN and CDR2 is SYDVKM. The CDR3 loop spans 15 amino acids. With V trimmed by 10 bases and J by 3 bases, 12 bases remained unmatched. The CDR3 region has the DNA TGTGCCATCTCGGGGCGGGAGTGGAGCTACAATGAGCAGTTCTTC. It specifies CAISGREWSYNEQFF.

The J gene is TRBJ1-1, the V gene TRBV23-1; D gene unclear. TRBV23-1 is marked as an open reading frame, function uncertain. V gave up 4 bases and J gave up 0 bases, with 18 bases separating them. The length of the CDR3 is 17 residues. CDR3 bases: TGCGCCAGCAGTCCCCTCCCGGATGGAAACATGAACACTGAAGCTTTCTTT. It encodes CASSPLPDGNMNTEAFF.

In regard to this clone: Other DNA sequences from this sample encode an identical CDR3 as well. V and J are TRBV5-8 and TRBJ2-3; D ambiguous. The CDR3 runs to 12 residues. The germline gives CDR1 SGHTS, CDR2 YDEGEE. Trimming stripped 2 bases from V and 4 bases from J, with 5 bases between. CDR3 protein: CASSLRADTQYF. The CDR3 region has the DNA TGTGCCAGCAGCTTAAGGGCAGATACGCAGTATTTT.

This clone was found once. The CDR3 here is CASSLGGRMNTEAFF. The DNA of the CDR3 is TGTGCCAGCAGTTTGGGAGGGCGGATGAACACTGAAGCTTTCTTT. The chain employs TRBV6-5 and TRBJ1-1, with D uncertain. From germline, CDR1 is MNHEY and CDR2 SVGAGI. The CDR3 runs to 15 residues. Deletions cut 4 bases from V and 0 bases from J, with 12 bases between.

The gene calls are TRBV28 and TRBJ2-7, with 8 nucleotides matching TRBD1. Germline V lookup: CDR1 MDHEN, CDR2 SYDVKM. With V trimmed by 8 bases and J by 3 bases, 12 bases remained unmatched. CDR3 length equals 15 residues. The DNA for the CDR3 is TGTGCCAGCCTAAAGGCCGGAGACAGGGGCTACGAGCAGTACTTC. It translates to CASLKAGDRGYEQYF.

This clone was seen many times. This chain joins TRBV7-6 and TRBJ2-2, with D perhaps TRBD1 or TRBD2 (6 bases each). The germline V gene encodes CDR1 SGHVS and CDR2 FNYEAQ. Trimming cost V 0 bases and J 5 bases, with 13 bases left between them. The CDR3 is 16 amino acids. CDR3 protein: CASSLALGGGTGELFF. CDR3 DNA sequence: TGTGCCAGCAGCTTAGCTCTAGGGGGAGGAACCGGGGAGCTGTTTTTT.

This clone has at least ten counts. V is TRBV6-5 and J is TRBJ1-1; D call uncertain. The length of the CDR3 is 15 residues. With 0 bases removed from V and 4 bases from J, the gap between germline ends came to 12 bases. Germline loops: CDR1 MNHEY, CDR2 SVGAGI. As DNA, the CDR3 is TGTGCCAGCAGTTACTCCGCGGTAGGGAGCACTGAAGCTTTCTTT. As protein: CASSYSAVGSTEAFF.

This chain joins TRBV2 and TRBJ2-3; 10 bases fit TRBD2. CDR3 length: 15 amino acids. Germline trimming cut 5 bases from V and 4 bases from J; bases unmatched to any gene: 6. CDR1 and CDR2 (germline): SNHLY, FYNNEI. The CDR3 reads CASSWASGSSDTQYF. The CDR3 DNA reads TGTGCCAGCAGTTGGGCTAGCGGGAGTTCAGATACGCAGTATTTT.

The chain couples TRBV5-1 to TRBJ2-7, with D unresolved. This CDR3 has 14 amino acids. CDR1 and CDR2 (germline): SGHRS, YFSETQ. Trimming pared 0 bases from V and 2 bases from J, leaving 9 bases between. CDR3: CASSLAAPTYEQYF. CDR3 coding DNA: TGCGCCAGCAGCTTGGCCGCACCCACCTACGAGCAGTACTTC.

The chain employs TRBV6-1 and TRBJ1-1; perhaps TRBD1 as D (6 bases). The CDR3 has 15 amino acids. The ends were cut back, 0 bases at V and 4 bases at J, with 12 bases in the middle. Looked up from germline, CDR1 is MNHNS and CDR2 is SASEGT. In nucleotides, the CDR3 is TGTGCCAGCAGTGAAGCCCATCAGGGGCTCACTGAAGCTTTCTTT. Its protein product is CASSEAHQGLTEAFF.

This chain uses TRBV5-5 with TRBJ1-2, with D maybe TRBD1 (6 bases). The CDR3 sequence is 15 residues long. The germline V gene encodes CDR1 SGHKS and CDR2 YYEKEE (reference sequence). V was clipped by 1 base and J by 2 bases, with 12 bases between them. The CDR3 DNA reads as TGTGCCAGCAGCTTGACTTACAGGGAGAACTATGGCTACACCTTC. Translation gives CASSLTYRENYGYTF.

The V call is TRBV27, the J call TRBJ2-5; D is ambiguous. The germline gives CDR1 MNHEY, CDR2 SMNVEV (reference sequence). The CDR3 has 15 residues. V shed 5 bases and J shed 0 bases, with 13 bases lying between them. CDR3 sequence (DNA): TGTGCCAGCAGTAATTACAGAAAATACCAAGAGACCCAGTACTTC. Amino acid sequence: CASSNYRKYQETQYF.

V usage is TRBV5-6 and J usage is TRBJ2-3, with D possibly TRBD2 on 5 matching bases. This CDR3 contains 16 residues. Germline V gives CDR1 SGHDT, CDR2 YYEEEE. V was cut by 1 base and J by 1 base, with 13 bases left in between. DNA for the CDR3: TGTGCCAGCAGCTTGCGTGCGGAGCGGCGCACAGATACGCAGTATTTT. Its protein is CASSLRAERRTDTQYF. Based on the CDR3 plus reference TRBV5-6 and TRBJ2-3, the full variable domain is DAGVTQSPTHLIKTRGQQVTLRCSPKSGHDTVSWYQQALGQGPQFIFQYYEEEERQRGNFPDRFSGHQFPNYSSELNVNALLLGDSALYLCASSLRAERRTDTQYFGPGTRLTVL.

This sequence joins TRBV5-1 and TRBJ2-7; TRBD2 matches 14 bases. Germline CDR1 SGHRS, CDR2 YFSETQ. After removal of 4 bases from V and 2 bases from J, the junction contained 14 bases not matched to a gene. This CDR3 is 19 amino acids long. Here the CDR3 reads CASSPPTSGRVPYPYEQYF. DNA for the CDR3: TGCGCCAGCAGCCCGCCGACTAGCGGGAGGGTCCCCTACCCCTACGAGCAGTACTTC.

This clone was detected once. V usage is TRBV28 and J usage is TRBJ2-3; D assignment may be TRBD1 or TRBD2 (6 bases each). The germline CDR1 and CDR2 sequences are MDHEN and SYDVKM. Between the trimmed V and J ends, which lost 6 bases and 6 bases, there was a span of 16 bases. The CDR3 sequence is 14 residues long. CDR3: CASSLSRGRDTQYF. In DNA, the CDR3 is TGTGCCAGCAGCTTGTCAAGGGGGAGGGATACGCAGTATTTT.